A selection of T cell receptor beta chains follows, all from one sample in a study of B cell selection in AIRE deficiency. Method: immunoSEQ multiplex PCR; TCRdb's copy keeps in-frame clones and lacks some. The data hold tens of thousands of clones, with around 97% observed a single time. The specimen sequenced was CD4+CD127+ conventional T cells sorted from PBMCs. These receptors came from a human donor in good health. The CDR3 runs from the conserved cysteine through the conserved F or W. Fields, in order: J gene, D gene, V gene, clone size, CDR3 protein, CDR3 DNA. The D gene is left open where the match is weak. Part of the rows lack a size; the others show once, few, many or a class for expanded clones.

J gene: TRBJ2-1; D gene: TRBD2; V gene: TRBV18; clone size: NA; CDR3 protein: CASSPRTGGDNEQFF; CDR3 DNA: TGTGCCAGCTCACCACGGACGGGAGGGGACAATGAGCAGTTCTTC
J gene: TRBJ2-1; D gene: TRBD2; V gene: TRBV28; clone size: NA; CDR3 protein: CASSRLAGVGNNEQFF; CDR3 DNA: TGTGCCAGCAGTAGGTTAGCGGGAGTAGGAAACAATGAGCAGTTCTTC
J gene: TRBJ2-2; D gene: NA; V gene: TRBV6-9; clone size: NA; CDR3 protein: CASSYSDMNTGELFF; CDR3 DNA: TGTGCCAGCAGTTACTCCGACATGAACACCGGGGAGCTGTTTTTT
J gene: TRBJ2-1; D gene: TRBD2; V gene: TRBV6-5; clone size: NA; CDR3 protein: CASSISGSAYNEQFF; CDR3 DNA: TGTGCCAGCAGTATTAGCGGGAGCGCCTACAATGAGCAGTTCTTC
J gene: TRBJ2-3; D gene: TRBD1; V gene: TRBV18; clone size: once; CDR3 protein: CASSGTGGRDTQYF; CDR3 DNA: TGTGCCAGCTCCGGGACAGGGGGCAGAGATACGCAGTATTTT
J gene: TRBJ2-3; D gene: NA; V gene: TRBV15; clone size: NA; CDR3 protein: CATSRGTTVYTDTQYF; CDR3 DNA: TGTGCCACCAGCAGAGGGACCACAGTTTACACAGATACGCAGTATTTT
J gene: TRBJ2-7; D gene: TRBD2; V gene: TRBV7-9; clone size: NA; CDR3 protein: CASSLGTSGTYEQYF; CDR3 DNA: TGTGCCAGCAGCTTAGGGACTAGCGGGACGTACGAGCAGTACTTC
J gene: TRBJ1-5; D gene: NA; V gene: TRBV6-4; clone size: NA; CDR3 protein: CASSGERGQPQHF; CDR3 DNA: TGTGCCAGCAGCGGTGAAAGGGGTCAGCCCCAGCATTTT
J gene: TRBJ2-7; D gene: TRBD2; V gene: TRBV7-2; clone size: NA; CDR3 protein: CASSLALLAGGRRNEQYF; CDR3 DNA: TGTGCCAGCAGCTTAGCGCTACTAGCGGGAGGGCGTAGGAACGAGCAGTACTTC
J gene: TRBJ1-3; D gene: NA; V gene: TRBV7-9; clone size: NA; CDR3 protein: CASSLGGALGNTIYF; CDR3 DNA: TGTGCCAGCAGCTTAGGGGGGGCACTAGGAAACACCATATATTTT
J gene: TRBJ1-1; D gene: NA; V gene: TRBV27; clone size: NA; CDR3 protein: CASSLSRWDTEAFF; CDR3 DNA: TGTGCCAGCAGTTTATCCAGGTGGGACACTGAAGCTTTCTTT
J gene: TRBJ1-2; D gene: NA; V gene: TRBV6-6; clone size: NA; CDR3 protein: CASSYSNEWGYTF; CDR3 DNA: TGTGCCAGCAGTTACTCGAATGAGTGGGGCTACACCTTC
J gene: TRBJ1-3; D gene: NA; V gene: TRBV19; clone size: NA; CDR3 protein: CASTPVGQGSNTIYF; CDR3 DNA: TGTGCCAGTACCCCGGTGGGGCAAGGCTCGAACACCATATATTTT
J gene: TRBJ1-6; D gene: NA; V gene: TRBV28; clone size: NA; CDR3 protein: CAIAAPQGLHSPLHF; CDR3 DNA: TGTGCCATTGCGGCCCCTCAGGGTCTTCATTCACCCCTCCACTTT
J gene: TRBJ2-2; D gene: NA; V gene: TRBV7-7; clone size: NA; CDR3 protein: CASSPTRQNTGELFF; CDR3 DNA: TGTGCTAGCAGCCCTACCAGACAGAACACCGGGGAGCTGTTTTTT
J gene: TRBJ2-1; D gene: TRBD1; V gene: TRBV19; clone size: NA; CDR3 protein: CASSRDRVNNEQFF; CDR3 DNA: TGTGCCAGTAGTCGGGACAGGGTGAACAATGAGCAGTTCTTC
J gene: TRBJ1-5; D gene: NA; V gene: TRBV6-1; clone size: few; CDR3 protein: CASRIQGGNQPQHF; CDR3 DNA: TGTGCCAGCAGGATACAGGGTGGGAATCAGCCCCAGCATTTT
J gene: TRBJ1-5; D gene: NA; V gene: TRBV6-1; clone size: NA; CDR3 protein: CASSEALGGDGGQPQHF; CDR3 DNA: TGTGCCAGCAGTGAAGCGCTCGGAGGGGATGGCGGTCAGCCCCAGCATTTT
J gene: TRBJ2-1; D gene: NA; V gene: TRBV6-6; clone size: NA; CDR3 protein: CASSYNDDEQFF; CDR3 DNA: TGTGCCAGCAGTTACAACGATGATGAGCAGTTCTTC
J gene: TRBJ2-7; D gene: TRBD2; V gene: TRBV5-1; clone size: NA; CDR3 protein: CASSFRLAPYEQYF; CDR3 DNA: TGCGCCAGCAGCTTTAGACTAGCTCCCTACGAGCAGTACTTC
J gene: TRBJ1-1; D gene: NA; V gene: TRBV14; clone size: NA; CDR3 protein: CASSRGMNTEAFF; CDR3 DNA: TGTGCCAGCAGCCGGGGAATGAACACTGAAGCTTTCTTT
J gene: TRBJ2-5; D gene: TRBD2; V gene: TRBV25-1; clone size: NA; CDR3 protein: CASSESGSGSQETQYF; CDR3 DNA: TGTGCCAGCAGTGAAAGTGGTAGCGGGAGCCAAGAGACCCAGTACTTC
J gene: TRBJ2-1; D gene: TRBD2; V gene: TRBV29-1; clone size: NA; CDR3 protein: CSVGGLAGENEQFF; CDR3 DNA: TGCAGCGTTGGTGGACTAGCGGGAGAGAATGAGCAGTTCTTC
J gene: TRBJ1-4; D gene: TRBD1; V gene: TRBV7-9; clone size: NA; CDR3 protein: CASEQQGSGEKLFF; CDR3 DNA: TGTGCCAGCGAACAACAGGGGAGCGGGGAAAAACTGTTTTTT
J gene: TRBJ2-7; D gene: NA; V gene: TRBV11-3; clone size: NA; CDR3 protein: CASSLEPATYEQYF; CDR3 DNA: TGTGCCAGCAGCTTAGAACCGGCAACCTACGAGCAGTACTTC
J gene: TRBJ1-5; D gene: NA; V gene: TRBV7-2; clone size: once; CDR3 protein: CASSLFNQPQHF; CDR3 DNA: TGTGCCAGCAGCTTATTCAATCAGCCCCAGCATTTT
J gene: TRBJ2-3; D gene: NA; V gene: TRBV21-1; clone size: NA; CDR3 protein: CARSVPATDTQYF; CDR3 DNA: TGTGCCCGCAGCGTCCCGGCCACAGATACGCAGTATTTT
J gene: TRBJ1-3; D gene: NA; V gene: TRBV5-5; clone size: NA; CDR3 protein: CASSPAGVMVGNTIYF; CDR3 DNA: TGTGCCAGCAGCCCCGCGGGGGTAATGGTGGGAAACACCATATATTTT
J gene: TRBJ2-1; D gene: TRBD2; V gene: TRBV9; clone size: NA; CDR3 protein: CASSVGSGRIHEQFF; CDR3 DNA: TGTGCCAGCAGCGTAGGTAGCGGGAGAATCCATGAGCAGTTCTTC
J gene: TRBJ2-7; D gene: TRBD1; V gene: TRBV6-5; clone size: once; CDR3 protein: CASSYWGTGESEQYF; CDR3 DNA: TGTGCCAGCAGTTACTGGGGGACAGGGGAAAGCGAGCAGTACTTC
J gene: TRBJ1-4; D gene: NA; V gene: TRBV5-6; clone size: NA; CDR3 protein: CASSFWATNEKLFF; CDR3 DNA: TGTGCCAGCAGCTTTTGGGCAACTAATGAAAAACTGTTTTTT
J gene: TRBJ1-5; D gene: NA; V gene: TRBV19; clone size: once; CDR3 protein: CASSMGVMTIGNQPQHF; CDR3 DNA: TGTGCCAGTAGTATGGGGGTGATGACGATAGGCAATCAGCCCCAGCATTTT
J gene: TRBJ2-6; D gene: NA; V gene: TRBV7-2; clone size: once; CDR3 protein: CASSHLRQSRANVLTF; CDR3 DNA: TGTGCCAGCAGCCATTTACGACAAAGTCGGGCCAACGTCCTGACTTTC
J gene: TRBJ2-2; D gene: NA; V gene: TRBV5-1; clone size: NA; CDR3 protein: CASSNRVTGELFF; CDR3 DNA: TGCGCCAGCAGCAACAGGGTTACCGGGGAGCTGTTTTTT
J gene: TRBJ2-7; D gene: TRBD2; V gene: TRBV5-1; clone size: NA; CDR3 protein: CASSLAVAGPYEQYF; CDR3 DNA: TGCGCCAGCAGCTTGGCGGTAGCGGGACCCTACGAGCAGTACTTC
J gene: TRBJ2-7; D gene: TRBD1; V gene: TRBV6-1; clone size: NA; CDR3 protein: CASRLGQGSYEQYF; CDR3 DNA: TGTGCCAGCAGACTAGGACAGGGGTCCTACGAGCAGTACTTC
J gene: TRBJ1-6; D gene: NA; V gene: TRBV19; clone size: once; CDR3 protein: CASTTDGSRNSPLHF; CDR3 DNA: TGTGCCAGTACCACGGACGGTTCAAGGAATTCACCCCTCCACTTT
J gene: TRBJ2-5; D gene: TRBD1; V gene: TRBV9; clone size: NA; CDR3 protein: CASSVDPGGLETQYF; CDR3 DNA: TGTGCCAGCAGCGTAGACCCAGGGGGTTTGGAGACCCAGTACTTC
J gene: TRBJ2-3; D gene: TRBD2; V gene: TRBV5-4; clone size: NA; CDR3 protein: CASRNLAGGPGTDTQYF; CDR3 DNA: TGTGCCAGCAGGAACCTAGCGGGAGGGCCGGGCACAGATACGCAGTATTTT
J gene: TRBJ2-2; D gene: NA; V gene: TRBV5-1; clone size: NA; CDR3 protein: CASSLAEGYSGELFF; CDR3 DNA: TGCGCCAGCAGCTTGGCCGAGGGCTACTCCGGGGAGCTGTTTTTT
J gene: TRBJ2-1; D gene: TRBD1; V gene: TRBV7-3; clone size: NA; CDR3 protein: CASSRNTGGNNEQFF; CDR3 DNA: TGTGCCAGCAGCCGAAACACAGGGGGGAACAATGAGCAGTTCTTC